This T cell receptor (beta chain) comes out of a study of CD8 T cells in ankylosing spondylitis. TCRdb itself ran the 5' RACE reads through MiXCR, one entry per CDR3 protein. Among roughly 90,000 distinct CDR3 sequences listed, over 6.5% were seen once. Whole-study findings and limits: Disease-linked clones reportedly concentrated significantly in matched ankylosing spondylitis synovial fluid.

Germline-derived CDR1 and CDR2 are DFQATT and SNEGSKA (reference sequence). Unmatched junction bases numbered 5, after V lost 5 bases and J lost 4 bases. The CDR3 contains 13 residues. This clonotype was detected ten times or more. The antigen is not known. The clonotype originates from a male donor with ankylosing spondylitis or in good health (not recorded which). Material for sequencing was blood, either unsorted or a sorted T cell fraction (not recorded which). The genes are TRBV20-1 and TRBJ1-1; TRBD1 matches at 9 bases. The CDR3 DNA is TGCAGTGCTGGGACAGGGAGAGGCACTGAAGCTTTCTTT. It is translated as CSAGTGRGTEAFF.